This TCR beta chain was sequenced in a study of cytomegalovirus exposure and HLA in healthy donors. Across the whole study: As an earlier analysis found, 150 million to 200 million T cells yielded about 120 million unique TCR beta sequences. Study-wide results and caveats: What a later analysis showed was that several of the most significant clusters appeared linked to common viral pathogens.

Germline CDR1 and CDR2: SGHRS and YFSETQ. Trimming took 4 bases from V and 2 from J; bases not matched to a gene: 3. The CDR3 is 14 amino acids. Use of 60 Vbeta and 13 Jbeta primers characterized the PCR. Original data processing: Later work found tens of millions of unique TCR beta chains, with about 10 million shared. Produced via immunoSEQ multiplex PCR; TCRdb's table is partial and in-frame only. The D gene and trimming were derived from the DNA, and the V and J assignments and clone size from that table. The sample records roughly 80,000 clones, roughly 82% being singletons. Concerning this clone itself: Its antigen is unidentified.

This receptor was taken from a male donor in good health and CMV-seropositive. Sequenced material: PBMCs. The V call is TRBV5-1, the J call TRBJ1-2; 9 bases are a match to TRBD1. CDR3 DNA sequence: TGCGCCAGCAGCCCTGGGACAGGGAACTATGGCTACACCTTC. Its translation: CASSPGTGNYGYTF.